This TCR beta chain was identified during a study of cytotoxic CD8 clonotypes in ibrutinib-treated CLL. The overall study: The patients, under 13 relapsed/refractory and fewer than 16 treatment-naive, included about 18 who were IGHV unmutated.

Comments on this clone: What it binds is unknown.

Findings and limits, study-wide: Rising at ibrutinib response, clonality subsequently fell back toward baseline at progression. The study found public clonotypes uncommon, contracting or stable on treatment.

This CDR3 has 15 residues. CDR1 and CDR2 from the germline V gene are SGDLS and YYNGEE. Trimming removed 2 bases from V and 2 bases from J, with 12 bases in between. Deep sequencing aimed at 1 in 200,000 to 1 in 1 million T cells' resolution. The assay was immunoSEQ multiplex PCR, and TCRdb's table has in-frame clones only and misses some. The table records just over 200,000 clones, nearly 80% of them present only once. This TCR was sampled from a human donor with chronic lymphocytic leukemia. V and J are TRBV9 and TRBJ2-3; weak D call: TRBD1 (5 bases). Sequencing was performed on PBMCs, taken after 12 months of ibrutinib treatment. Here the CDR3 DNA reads TGTGCCAGCAGCGTGGGAACAGGACCCACAGATACGCAGTATTTT. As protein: CASSVGTGPTDTQYF.